These 10 T cell receptor beta chains came from one sample sequenced in a study of CD8+ T cells in alopecia areata. Once RNA had been extracted, it was reverse transcribed into cDNA to act as the sequencing template. The table came from immunoSEQ multiplex PCR; TCRdb's copy has only in-frame clones and leaves some out. The sample records 170,000 or so clones, roughly 63% being singletons. The starting material was CD4+ T cells sorted from blood, obtained at week 0. The source of these receptors is a human donor with alopecia areata.

The chain combines TRBV29-1 with TRBJ2-1, with D possibly TRBD1 on 6 matching bases. Germline CDR1 is SQVTM and CDR2 is ANQGSEA. CDR3 length equals 15 residues. Trimming pared 2 bases from V and 3 bases from J, leaving 14 bases between. CDR3 nucleotide sequence: TGCAGCGTTGAATCGGGCAGGGGTGGCTACAATGAGCAGTTCTTC. Translated, it gives CSVESGRGGYNEQFF.

This clone has a single count. V gene TRBV19 combines with J gene TRBJ1-2, with D hard to call. This CDR3 is 13 amino acids long. The germline V gene has CDR1 LNHDA and CDR2 SQIVND (reference sequence). V dropped 8 bases and J dropped 7 bases, with 17 bases sitting between them. The CDR3 DNA follows: TGTGCCAGTCGACACCCACCGGGATTTGGCTACACCTTC. It codes for CASRHPPGFGYTF. The variable domain in full, with the rest retrieved from reference TRBV19 and TRBJ1-2, is DGGITQSPKYLFRKEGQNVTLSCEQNLNHDAMYWYRQDPGQGLRLIYYSQIVNDFQKGDIAEGYSVSREKKESFPLTVTSAQKNPTAFYLCASRHPPGFGYTFGSGTRLTVV.

This clone was seen only a few times. The sample has other DNA sequences that encode this CDR3 too. J is TRBJ1-1 and V is TRBV6-1; D call uncertain. The CDR3 has 13 residues. The V and J ends lost 7 bases and 1 base respectively, with 10 bases between them. CDR1 and CDR2 (germline): MNHNS, SASEGT. CDR3: CASTPGRNTEAFF. The CDR3 DNA is TGTGCCAGCACTCCGGGCCGGAACACTGAAGCTTTCTTT.

The chain uses TRBV18 and TRBJ2-6, with 7 bases fitting TRBD1. From germline, CDR1 is KGHSH and CDR2 LQKENI. V lost 3 bases and J lost 1; bases outside the gene matches: 9. This CDR3 spans 18 amino acids. The CDR3 protein is CASSPPTGASSGANVLTF. DNA of the CDR3: TGTGCCAGCTCACCGCCTACAGGGGCTAGTTCTGGGGCCAACGTCCTGACTTTC.

This clone showed up just a few times. The rearrangement uses TRBV11-2 and TRBJ1-1; 8 bases match TRBD1. The CDR3 covers 13 residues. CDR1 SGHAT and CDR2 FQNNGV come from the germline V gene. J lost 8 bases, V lost 4 bases, and 6 bases had no gene match. The chain's CDR3 is CASSWDRRREAFF. The CDR3 nucleotides are TGTGCCAGCAGCTGGGACAGGCGAAGAGAAGCTTTCTTT.

The chain combines TRBV30 with TRBJ1-1; a possible D gene is TRBD1 (6 bases). There are 13 residues in the CDR3. Per the germline V gene, CDR1 is GTSNPN and CDR2 is SVGIG (reference sequence). Trimming stripped 7 bases from V and 2 bases from J, with 14 bases between. CDR3 protein: CAYRETGNTEAFF. CDR3 DNA sequence: TGTGCCTACCGGGAGACAGGCAACACTGAAGCTTTCTTT.

The V call is TRBV7-9, the J call TRBJ1-6; D gene uncertain. Trimming removed 5 bases from V and 7 bases from J, with 12 bases in between. The germline V gene encodes CDR1 SEHNR and CDR2 FQNEAQ (reference sequence). The CDR3 has 14 amino acids. The CDR3 nucleotides read TGTGCCAGCAGCCCTGATCGCTCCAATTCACCCCTCCACTTT. This translates into CASSPDRSNSPLHF. Full variable domain (remainder filled in from reference TRBV7-9 and TRBJ1-6): DTGVSQNPRHKITKRGQNVTFRCDPISEHNRLYWYRQTLGQGPEFLTYFQNEAQLEKSRLLSDRFSAERPKGSFSTLEIQRTEQGDSAMYLCASSPDRSNSPLHFGNGTRLTVT.

V usage is TRBV4-3 and J usage is TRBJ1-2; 7 bases are a match to TRBD1. CDR3 size: 15 residues. The germline gives CDR1 LGHNA, CDR2 YSLEER. Germline trimming cut 4 bases from V and 5 bases from J; bases unmatched to any gene: 10. For the CDR3, the DNA is TGCGCCAGCAGCCCAGAAGGGGGCAGGGAATATGGCTACACCTTC. Translated, it gives CASSPEGGREYGYTF.

This clone was counted between two and nine times. Different DNA sequences within this sample yield the same CDR3. The V call is TRBV9, the J call TRBJ1-4; D is possibly TRBD1 (5 bases). Germline lookup yields CDR1 SGDLS and CDR2 YYNGEE. V lost 0 bases to trimming and J lost 5 bases, with 8 bases between them. The CDR3 has 14 residues. In DNA form, the CDR3 reads TGTGCCAGCAGCGTAGGACAGTCGAATGAAAAACTGTTTTTT. It translates to CASSVGQSNEKLFF.

The chain combines TRBV30 with TRBJ1-2; D is ambiguous. The CDR3 extends over 16 amino acids. Germline CDR1 is GTSNPN and CDR2 is SVGIG (reference sequence). V lost 0 bases and J lost 4, with 18 bases in between. The CDR3 protein is CAWSVRGTKRAYGYTF. CDR3 nucleotide sequence: TGTGCCTGGAGTGTACGGGGAACCAAGCGGGCCTATGGCTACACCTTC.